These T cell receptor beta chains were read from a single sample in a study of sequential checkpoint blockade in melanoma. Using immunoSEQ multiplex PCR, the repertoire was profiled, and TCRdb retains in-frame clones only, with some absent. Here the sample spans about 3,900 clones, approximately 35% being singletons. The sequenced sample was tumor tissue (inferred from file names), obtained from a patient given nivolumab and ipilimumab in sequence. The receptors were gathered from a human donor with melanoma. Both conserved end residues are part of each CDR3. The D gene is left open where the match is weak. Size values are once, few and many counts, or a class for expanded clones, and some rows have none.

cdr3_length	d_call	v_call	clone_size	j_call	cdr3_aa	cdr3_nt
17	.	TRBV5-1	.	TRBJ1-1	CASSWARSEGRGTEAFF	TGCGCCAGCAGCTGGGCAAGGTCGGAGGGACGGGGCACTGAAGCTTTCTTT
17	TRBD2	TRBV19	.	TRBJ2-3	CASSPVAERGRTDTQYF	TGTGCCAGTAGCCCAGTTGCGGAGCGGGGTCGCACAGATACGCAGTATTTT
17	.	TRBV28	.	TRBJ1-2	CASRSGGSGLTTRGYTF	TGTGCCAGCCGATCGGGGGGCAGTGGGCTAACTACTAGAGGCTACACCTTC
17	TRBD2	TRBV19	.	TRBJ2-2	CASSIYGTSRNTGELFF	TGTGCCAGTAGTATTTATGGGACTAGCAGGAACACCGGGGAGCTGTTTTTT
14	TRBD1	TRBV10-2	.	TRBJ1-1	CASSAGQGFGEAFF	TGCGCCAGCAGTGCGGGACAGGGGTTTGGGGAAGCTTTCTTT
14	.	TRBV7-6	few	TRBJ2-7	CASSLFSAAPEQYF	TGTGCCAGCAGCCTGTTTTCTGCGGCCCCGGAGCAGTACTTC
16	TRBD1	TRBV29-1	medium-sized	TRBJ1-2	CSVDNRDRKLSGGYTF	TGCAGCGTTGATAACCGGGACAGGAAACTTTCCGGGGGCTACACCTTC
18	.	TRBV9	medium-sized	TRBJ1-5	CASSEAISPMGGNQPQHF	TGTGCCAGCAGTGAAGCGATTTCCCCGATGGGGGGTAATCAGCCCCAGCATTTT
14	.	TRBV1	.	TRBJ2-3	CASSQDQDWDTQYF	TGCGCCAGCAGCCAAGACCAGGACTGGGATACGCAGTATTTT
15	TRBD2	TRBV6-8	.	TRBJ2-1	CASSNGLAGFNEQFF	TGTGCCAGCAGCAATGGACTAGCGGGATTCAATGAGCAGTTCTTC
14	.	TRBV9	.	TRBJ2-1	CASSLGGIIGEQFF	TGTGCCAGCAGTTTAGGCGGGATAATAGGTGAGCAGTTCTTC
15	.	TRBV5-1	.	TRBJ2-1	CASSSTSREEDEQFF	TGCGCCAGCAGCTCAACCTCCAGGGAAGAAGATGAGCAGTTCTTC
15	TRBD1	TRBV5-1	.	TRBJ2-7	CASSLGWTGPYEQYF	TGCGCCAGCAGCTTGGGGTGGACAGGGCCCTACGAGCAGTACTTC
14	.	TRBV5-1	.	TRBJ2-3	CASKDSANLDTQYF	TGCGCCAGCAAGGACAGTGCTAACTTAGATACGCAGTATTTT
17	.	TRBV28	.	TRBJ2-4	CASSLSWQIVAKNIQYF	TGTGCCAGCAGTTTATCGTGGCAGATTGTAGCCAAAAACATTCAGTACTTC
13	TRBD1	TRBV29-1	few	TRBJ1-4	CSASQGGNEKLFF	TGCAGCGCATCACAGGGGGGGAATGAAAAACTGTTTTTT
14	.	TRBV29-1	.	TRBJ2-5	CSVAPGTYQETQYF	TGCAGCGTGGCACCCGGGACGTATCAAGAGACCCAGTACTTC
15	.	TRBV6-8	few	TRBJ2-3	CASSYSSTSTDTQYF	TGTGCCAGCAGTTACTCGTCGACTAGCACAGATACGCAGTATTTT